This T cell receptor beta chain came from a study of T cell repertoires in cytomegalovirus infection. Whole-study context: Public TCR beta signatures were indicative of both CMV infection and a matching HLA type.

MiXCR, run by TCRdb on the reads, gives a single entry per CDR3 protein. The table records around 740,000 distinct CDR3 sequences, about a third of them present only once. This clonotype was seen a few times. The CDR3 sequence is 15 residues long. CDR1 is MDHEN and CDR2 is SYDVKM in the germline V gene. Trimming cost V 4 bases and J 4 bases, with 13 bases left between them. This sequence joins TRBV28 and TRBJ1-4; D may be TRBD1 (6 bases). The sequence came from a human donor in good health (CMV status not recorded). Some clones in this sample may be carry-over from other donors' samples. Sequenced: PBMCs. This chain's CDR3 is CASSYEQGVNEKLFF. In DNA form, the CDR3 reads TGTGCCAGCAGTTATGAACAGGGCGTTAATGAAAAACTGTTTTTT.